The 13 T cell receptor beta chains listed next were all sequenced from one sample in a study of T cell responses to AZD1222 COVID-19 vaccine. Repertoires were generated with immunoSEQ multiplex PCR, while TCRdb's copy carries only in-frame clones and drops some. This table holds 100,000 to 120,000 clones, 70% to 90% found once. Sequences were derived from peripheral blood, sampled on day 0 of AZD1222 vaccination. These receptor sequences come from an adult in good health.

The chain joins TRBV18 to TRBJ2-1; possible D gene TRBD1, 6 bases. Per germline, CDR1 KGHSH and CDR2 LQKENI. The V gene lost 5 bases and the J gene lost 7 bases, with 12 bases spanning the gap. CDR3 size: 13 residues. CDR3 nucleotide sequence: TGTGCCAGCTCATCGGACAGTACGAATGAGCAGTTCTTC. Protein product: CASSSDSTNEQFF. Supplemented by reference TRBV18 and TRBJ2-1, the full variable domain reads NAGVMQNPRHLVRRRGQEARLRCSPMKGHSHVYWYRQLPEEGLKFMVYLQKENIIDESGMPKERFSAEFPKEGPSILRIQQVVRGDSAAYFCASSSDSTNEQFFGPGTRLTVL.

The genes are TRBV6-5 and TRBJ1-1; possible D gene TRBD1, 6 bases. V lost 8 bases and J 0 bases, leaving 7 bases between the germline ends. CDR1 and CDR2 from the germline V gene are MNHEY and SVGAGI. CDR3 length: 12 amino acids. In DNA form, the CDR3 reads TGTGCCAGCGGGGGCCTGAACACTGAAGCTTTCTTT. The encoded protein is CASGGLNTEAFF.

The chain employs TRBV12-3 or TRBV12-4 and TRBJ1-1; D gene uncertain. The CDR3 length is 13 residues. The V end was cut by 7 bases, the J end by 10 bases, with 19 bases between. This CDR3 reads CASTTPSAPGAFF. CDR3 DNA: TGTGCCAGCACTACCCCGAGCGCTCCTGGAGCTTTCTTT.

The J gene is TRBJ2-5, the V gene TRBV5-1, with D tentatively TRBD2 (5 bases). CDR3 length: 14 residues. The V and J ends lost 3 bases and 2 bases respectively, with 11 bases between them. The germline CDR1 and CDR2 sequences are SGHRS and YFSETQ. CDR3 sequence (DNA): TGCGCCAGCAGCTACGGACGGACTCAAGAGACCCAGTACTTC. It translates to CASSYGRTQETQYF.

The V and J genes are TRBV29-1 and TRBJ1-4; 8 nucleotides agree with TRBD1. CDR1 and CDR2 from the germline V gene are SQVTM and ANQGSEA. With 6 bases clipped from V and 8 bases from J, the junction kept 8 bases outside the gene matches. The CDR3 has 13 residues. CDR3 in DNA: TGCAGCGTCGGACAGGGTCTGGGGGAAAAACTGTTTTTT. Amino acids: CSVGQGLGEKLFF.

The gene calls are TRBV3-1 (or the pseudogene TRBV3-2) and TRBJ1-5, with 9 nucleotides matching TRBD1. Trimming cost V 5 bases and J 2 bases; bases outside gene matches: 7. Germline loops: CDR1 LGHDT, CDR2 YNNKEL (reference sequence). The CDR3 totals 16 residues. The CDR3 here is CASSIQGASGNQPQHF. CDR3 bases: TGTGCCAGCAGCATACAGGGGGCGAGTGGCAATCAGCCCCAGCATTTT.

The V gene is TRBV6-2 or TRBV6-3, the J gene TRBJ2-7; 8 bases fit TRBD1. Trimming removed 2 bases from V and 3 bases from J; junction bases left unmatched: 9. Germline values: CDR1 MNHEY, CDR2 SVGEGT. The CDR3 runs 16 residues. CDR3 in DNA: TGTGCCAGCAGTTACCAGACCGGGACAGGAAGCTACGAGCAGTACTTC. This encodes CASSYQTGTGSYEQYF.

V and J are TRBV28 and TRBJ1-1, with D perhaps TRBD1 (5 bases). Trimming stripped 1 base from V and 0 bases from J, with 9 bases between. The CDR3 length is 15 residues. Looked up from germline, CDR1 is MDHEN and CDR2 is SYDVKM. CDR3 loop: CASSLLEGLNTEAFF. The CDR3 region has the DNA TGTGCCAGCAGTTTATTGGAGGGGCTGAACACTGAAGCTTTCTTT. Full variable domain (outside the CDR3, taken from reference TRBV28 and TRBJ1-1): DVKVTQSSRYLVKRTGEKVFLECVQDMDHENMFWYRQDPGLGLRLIYFSYDVKMKEKGDIPEGYSVSREKKERFSLILESASTNQTSMYLCASSLLEGLNTEAFFGQGTRLTVV.

V and J are TRBV5-6 and TRBJ2-3; TRBD2 aligns across 15 bases. Germline CDR1 is SGHDT and CDR2 is YYEEEE. Unmatched junction bases numbered 3, after V lost 2 bases and J lost 5 bases. The CDR3 is 16 residues long. The CDR3 spells CASSFGLAGGQDTQYF. CDR3 nucleotide sequence: TGTGCCAGCAGCTTTGGACTAGCGGGGGGGCAAGATACGCAGTATTTT.

V gene TRBV7-2 combines with J gene TRBJ1-5; D unclear. Germline V gene lookup returns CDR1 SGHTA and CDR2 FQGNSA. Trimming stripped 5 bases from V and 4 bases from J, with 9 bases between. This CDR3 has 13 residues. As DNA, the CDR3 is TGTGCCAGCAGCACAACTTTTAATCAGCCCCAGCATTTT. This gives the protein CASSTTFNQPQHF.

This clone appeared once. V gene TRBV11-2 combines with J gene TRBJ1-1; weak D call: TRBD1 (6 bases). Trimming left V 4 bases short and J 6 bases short, with 15 bases between. This CDR3 is built from 14 residues. CDR1 and CDR2 from the germline V gene are SGHAT and FQNNGV. CDR3 sequence reads: CASSSGTTGAEAFF. DNA of the CDR3: TGTGCCAGCAGCTCAGGGACAACCGGCGCTGAAGCTTTCTTT.

J is TRBJ2-1 and V is TRBV29-1; possible D gene TRBD1, 6 bases. V lost 4 bases and J 7 bases, leaving 14 bases between the germline ends. CDR1 SQVTM and CDR2 ANQGSEA come from the germline V gene. This CDR3 has 13 amino acids. CDR3 sequence reads: CSVGGGARNEQFF. In DNA, the CDR3 is TGCAGCGTTGGAGGGGGTGCGCGTAATGAGCAGTTCTTC.

J is TRBJ1-2 and V is TRBV7-8; 7 bases fit TRBD1. The CDR3 extends over 14 amino acids. The germline V gene has CDR1 SGHVS and CDR2 FQNEAQ. Germline trimming cut 5 bases from V and 7 bases from J; bases unmatched to any gene: 10. DNA of the CDR3: TGTGCCAGCAGCCCAGACAGGGTCATCCGTGGCTACACCTTC. Translating it yields CASSPDRVIRGYTF. Variable domain in full (rest from reference TRBV7-8 and TRBJ1-2): GAGVSQSPRYKVAKRGQDVALRCDPISGHVSLFWYQQALGQGPEFLTYFQNEAQLDKSGLPSDRFFAERPEGSVSTLKIQRTQQEDSAVYLCASSPDRVIRGYTFGSGTRLTVV.